This T cell receptor beta chain was obtained from a study of OX40 agonist ivuxolimab in advanced cancers. Study background: Patients received ivuxolimab, an agonistic anti-OX40 (CD134) antibody. Among those enrolled, mean age was 60 years (range about 20 to 79) and 75% to 90% were male.

TCRdb keeps only in-frame clones here, not all; method: immunoSEQ multiplex PCR. The sample has roughly 99,000 clones, around 93% seen once. This CDR3 region has 15 residues. V dropped 5 bases and J dropped 0 bases, with 11 bases sitting between them. CDR1 and CDR2 from the germline V gene are LNHDA and SQIVND (reference sequence). The chain has TRBV19 and TRBJ1-5, with D perhaps matching TRBD1 (6 bases). This TCR came from an adult with an advanced solid tumor such as melanoma, head and neck, liver or kidney cancer. The source was CD4+ or CD8+ T cells sorted from blood, collected in a trial of the OX40 agonist ivuxolimab. The CDR3 region has the DNA TGTGCCAGTAGTGGACAGAAATATAGCAATCAGCCCCAGCATTTT. It specifies CASSGQKYSNQPQHF.